What follows are 4 T cell receptor beta chains derived from one specimen sequenced in a study of shared clonotypes between healthy human individuals. TCRdb's table, derived via immunoSEQ multiplex PCR, lists solely in-frame clones and lacks some. This sample has roughly 2.5 million clones; around 94% occur once, and the top ten carry over 0.12%. The sample was naive CD4+ T cells sorted from blood. Subset given: CD45RA+ positively selected. All receptors derive from a man aged 18 to 30 in good health.

The chain recombines TRBV9 with TRBJ2-7; the D call may be TRBD1 or TRBD2 (7 bases each). Germline values: CDR1 SGDLS, CDR2 YYNGEE. The length of the CDR3 is 15 residues. Between the trimmed V and J ends, which lost 4 bases and 3 bases, there was a span of 17 bases. The CDR3 loop is CASSPRAGGVYEQYF. The CDR3, as DNA: TGTGCCAGCAGCCCAAGGGCAGGGGGGGTCTACGAGCAGTACTTC.

As concerns this clone: Other DNA sequences from this sample encode an identical CDR3 as well. This chain joins TRBV6-5 and TRBJ1-1; weak D call: TRBD1 (6 bases). The CDR3 length is 13 residues. The germline V gene encodes CDR1 MNHEY and CDR2 SVGAGI. Trimming removed 6 bases from V and 1 base from J, with 9 bases in between. The CDR3 spells CASRKGQNTEAFF. The CDR3 DNA sequence: TGTGCCAGCAGAAAGGGACAGAACACTGAAGCTTTCTTT.

The rearrangement joins TRBV11-2 to TRBJ2-5; 8 bases are shared with TRBD1. In germline, CDR1 is SGHAT, CDR2 FQNNGV. Trimming at V came to 4 bases and at J to 5 bases, leaving 3 bases not matched to a gene. This CDR3 contains 13 residues. The CDR3 DNA is TGTGCCAGCAGCTCGGGACAGGCGGAGACCCAGTACTTC. It codes for CASSSGQAETQYF.

This rearrangement joins TRBV6-5 to TRBJ2-5; D call uncertain. From germline, CDR1 is MNHEY and CDR2 SVGAGI. V lost 2 bases to trimming and J lost 4 bases, with 8 bases between them. The CDR3 sequence is 13 residues long. The CDR3 coding sequence is TGTGCCAGCAGTTACAACCTTATAGAGACCCAGTACTTC. Amino acid sequence: CASSYNLIETQYF.